The 17 T cell receptor beta chains listed next were all sequenced from one sample in a study of T and B cells in COVID-19 patients. TRB was amplified from around 250-500 ng of blood genomic DNA. BIOMED2 TRB-A/B primer pools were used in multiplex TRB PCR. TCRdb redid the calling of the multiplex PCR reads with MiXCR, one entry per CDR3 protein. The top ten clones hold approximately 6.6% of a sample with roughly 8,400 distinct CDR3 sequences, about a quarter of them seen once. Sequenced material: blood. These receptors came from a human donor who had recovered from COVID-19.

This clonotype showed up just a few times. This rearrangement joins TRBV5-8 to TRBJ2-2; 9 nucleotides match TRBD2. The CDR3 covers 16 residues. CDR1 and CDR2 (germline): SGHTS, YDEGEE. J was trimmed by 6 bases and V by 0 bases; bases with no gene match: 6. CDR3 DNA sequence: TGTGCCAGCAGCTTGGGGACTAGCGTAGGGCCCGGGGAGCTGTTTTTT. Its protein product is CASSLGTSVGPGELFF.

This chain uses TRBV28 with TRBJ1-2; D is unresolved. From germline, CDR1 is MDHEN and CDR2 SYDVKM. The CDR3 contains 12 residues. V was trimmed by 2 bases and J by 8 bases, leaving 9 bases between them. The CDR3 protein is CASSLLGSGYTF. CDR3 nucleotide sequence: TGTGCCAGCAGTTTACTAGGTAGCGGCTACACCTTC.

The chain is built from TRBV7-9 and TRBJ2-3, with D possibly being TRBD2 (6 bases). Germline CDR1 reads SEHNR; CDR2 reads FQNEAQ (reference sequence). V lost 2 bases, J lost 2 bases, and 8 bases lay in between. The CDR3 is made up of 14 amino acids. CDR3 region: CASSLSGHTDTQYF. The CDR3 bases are TGTGCCAGCAGCTTAAGCGGGCACACAGATACGCAGTATTTT.

By sample share, this clonotype is medium-sized (0.01 to 0.1%). The chain combines TRBV6-6 with TRBJ2-2; D is possibly TRBD2 (5 bases). Deletions cut 6 bases from V and 4 bases from J, with 12 bases between. This CDR3 is 14 amino acids long. In germline, CDR1 is MNHNY, CDR2 SVGAGI (reference sequence). The CDR3 spells CASSLASPTGELFF. The CDR3 nucleotides read TGTGCCAGCAGCCTAGCCTCACCCACCGGGGAGCTGTTTTTT.

This clonotype was seen a few times. The chain carries TRBV28 and TRBJ2-5, with 11 positions matching TRBD2. Germline V CDR1 and CDR2: MDHEN, SYDVKM. The CDR3 runs 17 residues. With 7 bases clipped from V and 5 bases from J, the junction kept 15 bases outside the gene matches. In nucleotides, the CDR3 is TGTGCCAGCAAAACTTTTATTTTAGCGGGAGGGGGGGAGACCCAGTACTTC. Translation gives CASKTFILAGGGETQYF.

This chain connects TRBV14 to TRBJ2-7; D assignment may be TRBD1 or TRBD2 (5 bases each). The CDR3 spans 13 residues. V lost 4 bases and J lost 5, with 12 bases in between. Germline V lookup: CDR1 SGHDN, CDR2 FVKESK. The CDR3 region is CASSPMRGNEQYF. CDR3 sequence (DNA): TGTGCCAGCAGCCCCATGAGGGGCAACGAGCAGTACTTC.

This clonotype is a singleton in its sample. This chain links TRBV6-5 with TRBJ2-1; 13 nucleotides line up with TRBD2. V trimming: 5 bases; J trimming: 7 bases; junction bases outside the gene matches: 2. Germline V CDR1 and CDR2: MNHEY, SVGAGI. The CDR3 runs to 14 residues. Here the CDR3 reads CASSPLAGGNEQFF. The CDR3 region has the DNA TGTGCCAGCAGTCCACTAGCGGGAGGGAATGAGCAGTTCTTC.

The chain employs TRBV5-1 and TRBJ1-3; D is undetermined. The germline V gene has CDR1 SGHRS and CDR2 YFSETQ. Trimming cost V 0 bases and J 0 bases, with 7 bases left between them. The CDR3 has 15 amino acids. CDR3 residues: CASSLDASSGNTIYF. The CDR3 DNA reads TGCGCCAGCAGCTTGGACGCCAGCTCTGGAAACACCATATATTTT.

By sample share, this clonotype is medium-sized. The CDR3 loop reads CASSLRVGSYEQYF. The CDR3 nucleotides are TGTGCCAGCAGTTTGCGCGTGGGATCCTACGAGCAGTACTTC. The gene calls are TRBV27 and TRBJ2-7; D gene unclear. The CDR3 covers 14 residues. Germline V CDR1 and CDR2: MNHEY, SMNVEV (reference sequence). Trimming removed 3 bases from V and 1 base from J, with 10 bases in between.

This clonotype has ten or more counts. The genes are TRBV18 and TRBJ2-5; D gene uncertain. There are 16 residues in the CDR3. V was shortened by 3 bases and J by 3 bases, with 17 bases between the two germline ends. Looked up from germline, CDR1 is KGHSH and CDR2 is LQKENI. The CDR3 sequence is CASSPRAPIGKETQYF. The DNA for the CDR3 is TGTGCCAGCTCACCTCGGGCCCCTATCGGAAAAGAGACCCAGTACTTC.

The V gene is TRBV20-1, the J gene TRBJ2-5; TRBD2 aligns across 8 bases. CDR3 length: 13 amino acids. Germline CDR1 is DFQATT and CDR2 is SNEGSKA (reference sequence). Trimming at V came to 1 base and at J to 5 bases, leaving 3 bases not matched to a gene. The CDR3 sequence is CSARVSGVETQYF. The CDR3 coding sequence is TGCAGTGCTAGAGTTAGCGGGGTCGAGACCCAGTACTTC.

In this sample, this clonotype turned up a few times. The chain combines TRBV15 with TRBJ1-1; D is perhaps TRBD1 (6 bases). V was clipped by 2 bases and J by 2 bases, with 15 bases between them. Germline CDR1 and CDR2: LNHNV and YYDKDF (reference sequence). The CDR3 contains 16 residues. CDR3 in DNA: TGTGCCACCAGCAGACCCGACCTAGGGGGTAACACTGAAGCTTTCTTT. This sequence encodes CATSRPDLGGNTEAFF.

This clonotype was seen many times. V and J are TRBV6-2 or TRBV6-3 and TRBJ2-4; D gene uncertain. Germline values: CDR1 MNHEY, CDR2 SVGEGT. There are 16 residues in the CDR3. Deletions cut 5 bases from V and 1 base from J, with 15 bases between. The CDR3 loop is CASSTVLMGAKNIQYF. The CDR3 DNA reads TGTGCCAGCAGTACCGTTCTGATGGGGGCCAAAAACATTCAGTACTTC.

The table lists this clonotype with many counts. The V call is TRBV5-4, the J call TRBJ1-6; D gene unclear. The CDR3 extends over 17 amino acids. CDR1 and CDR2 (germline): SGHNT, YYREEE (reference sequence). The V and J ends lost 0 bases and 0 bases respectively, with 10 bases between them. The CDR3 loop is CASSLDPRSSYNSPLHF. The CDR3 region has the DNA TGTGCCAGCAGCTTGGACCCGCGGAGCTCCTATAATTCACCCCTCCACTTT.

There are many counts of this clonotype. V gene TRBV6-1 combines with J gene TRBJ2-7, with 7 bases that match TRBD2. The CDR3 totals 15 residues. CDR1 and CDR2 (germline): MNHNS, SASEGT. J gave up 0 bases and V 2 bases, and 4 bases lay outside the gene matches. The CDR3 reads CASSELRGSSYEQYF. In DNA, the CDR3 is TGTGCCAGCAGTGAATTGCGGGGGAGCTCCTACGAGCAGTACTTC.

This clonotype is labeled medium-sized. The chain's CDR3 is CASSYPHPLADSSYEQYF. The CDR3 DNA reads TGTGCCAGCAGTTACCCCCACCCACTAGCGGACAGCTCCTACGAGCAGTACTTC. The gene calls are TRBV6-5 and TRBJ2-7; TRBD2 matches 8 bases. After removal of 2 bases from V and 0 bases from J, the junction contained 12 bases not matched to a gene. This CDR3 region has 18 residues. The germline CDR1 and CDR2 sequences are MNHEY and SVGAGI.

This clonotype rates as large (0.1 to 1%). The V gene is TRBV29-1, the J gene TRBJ2-3; D possibly corresponds to TRBD1 (5 bases). This CDR3 spans 12 amino acids. V was shortened by 7 bases and J by 8 bases, with 16 bases between the two germline ends. Germline CDR1 SQVTM, CDR2 ANQGSEA. The DNA for the CDR3 is TGCAGCGACGATAAGGGGTGGGGTACGCAGTATTTT. Protein: CSDDKGWGTQYF.